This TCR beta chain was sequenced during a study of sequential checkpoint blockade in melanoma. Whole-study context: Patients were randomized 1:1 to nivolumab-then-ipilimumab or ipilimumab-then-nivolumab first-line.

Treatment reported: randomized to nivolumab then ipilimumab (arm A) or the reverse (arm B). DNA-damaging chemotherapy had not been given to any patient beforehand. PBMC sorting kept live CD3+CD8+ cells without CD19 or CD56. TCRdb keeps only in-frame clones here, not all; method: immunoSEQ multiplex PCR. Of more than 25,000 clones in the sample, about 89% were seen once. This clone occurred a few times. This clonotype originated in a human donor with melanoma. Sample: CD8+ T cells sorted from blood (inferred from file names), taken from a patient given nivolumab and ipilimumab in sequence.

The CDR3 DNA reads as TGTGCCAGCAGCCCCAACACAGATACGCAGTATTTT. This sequence encodes CASSPNTDTQYF. V and J are TRBV14 and TRBJ2-3; D gene unclear. The germline CDR1 and CDR2 sequences are SGHDN and FVKESK. V was shortened by 4 bases and J by 2 bases, with 4 bases between the two germline ends. This CDR3 region has 12 residues.